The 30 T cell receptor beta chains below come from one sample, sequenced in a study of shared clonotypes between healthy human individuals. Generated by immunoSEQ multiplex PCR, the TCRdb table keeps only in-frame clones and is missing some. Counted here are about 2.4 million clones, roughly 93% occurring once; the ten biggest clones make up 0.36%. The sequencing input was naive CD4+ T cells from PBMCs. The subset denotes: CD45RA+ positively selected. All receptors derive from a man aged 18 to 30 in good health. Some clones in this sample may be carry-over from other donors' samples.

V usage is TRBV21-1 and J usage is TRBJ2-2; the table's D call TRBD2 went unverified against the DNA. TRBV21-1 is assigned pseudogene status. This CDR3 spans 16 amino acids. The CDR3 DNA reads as TGTGCCAGCCATTCGGGGGGGTCTATGAACACCGGGGAGCTGTTTTTT. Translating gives CASHSGGSMNTGELFF.

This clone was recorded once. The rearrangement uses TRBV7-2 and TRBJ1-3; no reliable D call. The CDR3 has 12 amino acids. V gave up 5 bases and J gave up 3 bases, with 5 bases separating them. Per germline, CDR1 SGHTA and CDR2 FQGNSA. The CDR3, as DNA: TGTGCCAGCAGCGTACGTGGAAACACCATATATTTT. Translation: CASSVRGNTIYF. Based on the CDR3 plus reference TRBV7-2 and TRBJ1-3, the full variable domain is GAGVSQSPSNKVTEKGKDVELRCDPISGHTALYWYRQSLGQGLEFLIYFQGNSAPDKSGLPSDRFSAERTGGSVSTLTIQRTQQEDSAVYLCASSVRGNTIYFGEGSWLTVV.

This CDR3 is CASSLPTASDSGNTIYF. CDR3 bases: TGCGCCAGCAGCCTACCGACAGCCTCCGACTCTGGAAACACCATATATTTT. V usage is TRBV5-1 and J usage is TRBJ1-3; possible D gene TRBD1, 5 bases. Trimming took 4 bases from V and 0 from J, leaving 17 bases between them. Looked up from germline, CDR1 is SGHRS and CDR2 is YFSETQ. The CDR3 extends over 17 amino acids.

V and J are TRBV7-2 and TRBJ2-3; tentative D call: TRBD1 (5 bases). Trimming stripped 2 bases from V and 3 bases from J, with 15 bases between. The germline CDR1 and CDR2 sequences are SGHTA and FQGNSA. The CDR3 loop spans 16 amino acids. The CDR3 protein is CASSLWVVRGTDTQYF. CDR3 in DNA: TGTGCCAGCAGCTTATGGGTGGTTAGGGGAACAGATACGCAGTATTTT.

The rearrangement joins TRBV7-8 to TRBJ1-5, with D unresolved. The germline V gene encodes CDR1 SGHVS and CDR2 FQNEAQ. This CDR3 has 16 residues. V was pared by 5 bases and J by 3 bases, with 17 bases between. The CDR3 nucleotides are TGTGCCAGCAGCCCCGGGTTTGGTGTGTCCAATCAGCCCCAGCATTTT. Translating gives CASSPGFGVSNQPQHF.

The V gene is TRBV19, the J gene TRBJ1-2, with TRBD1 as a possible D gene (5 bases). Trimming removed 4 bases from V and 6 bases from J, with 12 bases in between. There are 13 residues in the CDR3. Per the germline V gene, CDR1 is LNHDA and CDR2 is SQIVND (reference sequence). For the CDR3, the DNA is TGTGCCAGTAGTACGAACGGGGCAGATGGCTACACCTTC. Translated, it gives CASSTNGADGYTF.

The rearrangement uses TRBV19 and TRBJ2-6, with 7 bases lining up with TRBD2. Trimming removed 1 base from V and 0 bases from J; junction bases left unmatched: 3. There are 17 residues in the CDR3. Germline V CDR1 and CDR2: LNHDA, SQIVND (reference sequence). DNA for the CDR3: TGTGCCAGTAGTATAGGGGAGGGCCTCTCTGGGGCCAACGTCCTGACTTTC. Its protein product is CASSIGEGLSGANVLTF.

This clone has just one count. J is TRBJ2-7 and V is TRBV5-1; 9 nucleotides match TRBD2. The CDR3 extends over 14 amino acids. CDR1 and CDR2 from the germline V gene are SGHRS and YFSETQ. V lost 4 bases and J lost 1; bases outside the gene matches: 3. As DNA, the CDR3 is TGCGCCAGCAGCCGGACTAGCGAGTCCTACGAGCAGTACTTC. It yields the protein CASSRTSESYEQYF. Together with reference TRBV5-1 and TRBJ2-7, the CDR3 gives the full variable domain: KAGVTQTPRYLIKTRGQQVTLSCSPISGHRSVSWYQQTPGQGLQFLFEYFSETQRNKGNFPGRFSGRQFSNSRSEMNVSTLELGDSALYLCASSRTSESYEQYFGPGTRLTVT.

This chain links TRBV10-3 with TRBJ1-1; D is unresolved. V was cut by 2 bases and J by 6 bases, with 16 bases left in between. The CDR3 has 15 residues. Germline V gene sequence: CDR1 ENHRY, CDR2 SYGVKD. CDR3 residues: CAISERSQPNSEAFF. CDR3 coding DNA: TGTGCCATCAGTGAGAGGTCACAGCCCAACTCTGAAGCTTTCTTT.

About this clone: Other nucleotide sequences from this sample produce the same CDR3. CDR3 in amino acids: CASSPSSYEQYF. CDR3 coding DNA: TGTGCCAGCAGCCCCTCCTCCTACGAGCAGTACTTC. The chain joins TRBV6-1 to TRBJ2-7, with D unresolved. Germline CDR1 and CDR2: MNHNS and SASEGT. The CDR3 has 12 amino acids. V lost 6 bases and J 0 bases, leaving 6 bases between the germline ends.

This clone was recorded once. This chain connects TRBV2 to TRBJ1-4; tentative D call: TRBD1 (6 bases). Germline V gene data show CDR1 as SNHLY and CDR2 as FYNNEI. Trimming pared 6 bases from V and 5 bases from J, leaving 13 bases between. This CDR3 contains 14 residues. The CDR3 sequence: CASSRTVVNEKLFF. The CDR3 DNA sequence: TGTGCCAGCAGCCGGACAGTCGTCAATGAAAAACTGTTTTTT. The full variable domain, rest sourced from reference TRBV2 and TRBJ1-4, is EPEVTQTPSHQVTQMGQEVILRCVPISNHLYFYWYRQILGQKVEFLVSFYNNEISEKSEIFDDQFSVERPDGSNFTLKIRSTKLEDSAMYFCASSRTVVNEKLFFGSGTQLSVL.

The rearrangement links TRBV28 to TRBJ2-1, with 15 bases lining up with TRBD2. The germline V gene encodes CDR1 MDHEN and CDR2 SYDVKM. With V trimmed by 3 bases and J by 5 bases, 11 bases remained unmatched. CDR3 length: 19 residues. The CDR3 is CASSFGLAGGRIIDNEQFF. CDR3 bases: TGTGCCAGCAGTTTTGGACTAGCGGGAGGGAGGATCATTGACAATGAGCAGTTCTTC.

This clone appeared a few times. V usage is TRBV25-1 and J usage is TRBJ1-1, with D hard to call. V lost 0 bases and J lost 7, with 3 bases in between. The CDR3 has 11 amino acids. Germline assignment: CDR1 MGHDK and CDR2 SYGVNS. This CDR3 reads CASSEYGEAFF. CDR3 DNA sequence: TGTGCCAGCAGTGAATACGGTGAAGCTTTCTTT.

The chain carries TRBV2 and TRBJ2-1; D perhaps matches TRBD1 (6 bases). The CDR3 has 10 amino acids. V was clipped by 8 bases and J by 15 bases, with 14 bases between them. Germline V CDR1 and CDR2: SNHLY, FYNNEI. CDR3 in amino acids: CASQEGVPFF. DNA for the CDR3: TGTGCCAGCCAAGAGGGGGTCCCGTTCTTC. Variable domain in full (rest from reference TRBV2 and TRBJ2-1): EPEVTQTPSHQVTQMGQEVILRCVPISNHLYFYWYRQILGQKVEFLVSFYNNEISEKSEIFDDQFSVERPDGSNFTLKIRSTKLEDSAMYFCASQEGVPFFGPGTRLTVL.

The CDR3 sequence is CASRPKVVRGLNYGYTF. The DNA for the CDR3 is TGTGCCAGCAGGCCAAAAGTAGTGCGGGGGCTTAACTATGGCTACACCTTC. This chain connects TRBV7-9 to TRBJ1-2, with D possibly being TRBD1 (6 bases). This CDR3 is 17 amino acids long. The V gene's germline CDR1 is SEHNR and CDR2 FQNEAQ (reference sequence). V lost 6 bases to trimming and J lost 1 base, with 21 bases between them.

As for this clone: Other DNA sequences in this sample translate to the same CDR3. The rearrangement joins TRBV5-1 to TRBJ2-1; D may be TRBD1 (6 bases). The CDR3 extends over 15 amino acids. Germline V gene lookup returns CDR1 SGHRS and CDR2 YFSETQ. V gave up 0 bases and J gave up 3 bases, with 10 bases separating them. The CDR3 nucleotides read TGCGCCAGCAGCTTGGGGCAGGGGTTCTACAATGAGCAGTTCTTC. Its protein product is CASSLGQGFYNEQFF.

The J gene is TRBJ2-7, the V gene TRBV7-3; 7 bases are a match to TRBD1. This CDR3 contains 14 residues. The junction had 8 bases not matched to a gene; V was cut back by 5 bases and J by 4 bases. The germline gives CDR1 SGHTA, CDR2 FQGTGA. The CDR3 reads CASSPTGRIYEQYF. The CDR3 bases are TGTGCCAGCAGCCCGACAGGGCGGATTTACGAGCAGTACTTC.

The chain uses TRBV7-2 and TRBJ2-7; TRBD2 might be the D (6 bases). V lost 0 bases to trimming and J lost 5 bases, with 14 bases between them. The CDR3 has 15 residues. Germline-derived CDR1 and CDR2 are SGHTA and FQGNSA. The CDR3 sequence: CASSLAGGYVNEQYF. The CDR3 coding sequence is TGTGCCAGCAGCTTAGCGGGAGGATATGTGAACGAGCAGTACTTC.

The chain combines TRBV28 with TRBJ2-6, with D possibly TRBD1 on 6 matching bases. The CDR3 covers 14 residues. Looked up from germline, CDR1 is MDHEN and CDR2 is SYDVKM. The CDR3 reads CAVDRPSGANVLTF. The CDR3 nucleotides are TGTGCAGTCGACAGGCCCTCTGGGGCCAACGTCCTGACTTTC.

CDR3 in DNA: TGTGCCAGCAGACCTTCCCGGGACAACCAAGAGACCCAGTACTTC. It translates to CASRPSRDNQETQYF. The V gene is TRBV27, the J gene TRBJ2-5, with D perhaps TRBD1 (6 bases). The ends were cut back, 6 bases at V and 0 bases at J, with 14 bases in the middle. Germline values: CDR1 MNHEY, CDR2 SMNVEV (reference sequence). The CDR3 length is 15 residues.

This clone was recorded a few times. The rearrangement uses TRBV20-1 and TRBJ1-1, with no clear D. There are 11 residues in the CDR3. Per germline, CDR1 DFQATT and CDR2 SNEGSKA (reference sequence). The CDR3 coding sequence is TGCAGGCAGACAAAGAACACTGAAGCTTTCTTT. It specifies CRQTKNTEAFF.

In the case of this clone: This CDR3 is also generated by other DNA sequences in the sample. CDR3 region: CASSPDTYNEQFF. DNA of the CDR3: TGTGCCAGCAGCCCGGACACCTACAATGAGCAGTTCTTC. V gene TRBV11-3 combines with J gene TRBJ2-1, with TRBD1 as a possible D gene (5 bases). The V and J ends lost 5 bases and 2 bases respectively, with 7 bases between them. The V gene's germline CDR1 is SGHNT and CDR2 YENEEA. The CDR3 length is 13 residues.

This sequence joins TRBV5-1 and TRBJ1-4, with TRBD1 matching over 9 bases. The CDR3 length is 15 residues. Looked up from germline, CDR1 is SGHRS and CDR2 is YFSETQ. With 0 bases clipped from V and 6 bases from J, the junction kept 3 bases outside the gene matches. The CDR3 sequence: CASSLGTGADEKLFF. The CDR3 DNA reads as TGCGCCAGCAGCTTGGGGACAGGGGCGGATGAAAAACTGTTTTTT.

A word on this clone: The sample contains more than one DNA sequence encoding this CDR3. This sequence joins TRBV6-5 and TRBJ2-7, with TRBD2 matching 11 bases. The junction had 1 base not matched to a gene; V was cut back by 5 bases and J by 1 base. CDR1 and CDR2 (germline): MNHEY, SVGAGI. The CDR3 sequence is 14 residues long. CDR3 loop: CASSGTSGSYEQYF. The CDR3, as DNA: TGTGCCAGCAGTGGGACTAGCGGATCCTACGAGCAGTACTTC.

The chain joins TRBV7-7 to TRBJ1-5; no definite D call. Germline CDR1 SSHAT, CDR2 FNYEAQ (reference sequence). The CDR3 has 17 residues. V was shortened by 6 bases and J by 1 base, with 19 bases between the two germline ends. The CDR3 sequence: CASSSPYKDTSNQPQHF. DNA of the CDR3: TGTGCCAGCAGTTCCCCTTATAAAGACACAAGCAATCAGCCCCAGCATTTT. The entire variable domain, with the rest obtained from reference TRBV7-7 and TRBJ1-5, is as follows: GAGVSQSPRYKVTKRGQDVTLRCDPISSHATLYWYQQALGQGPEFLTYFNYEAQPDKSGLPSDRFSAERPEGSISTLTIQRTEQRDSAMYRCASSSPYKDTSNQPQHFGDGTRLSIL.

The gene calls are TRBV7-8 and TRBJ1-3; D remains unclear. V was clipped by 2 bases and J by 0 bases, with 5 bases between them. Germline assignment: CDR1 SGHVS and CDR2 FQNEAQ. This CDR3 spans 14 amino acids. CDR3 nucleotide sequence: TGTGCCAGCAGCTTAAGGGTCTCTGGAAACACCATATATTTT. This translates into CASSLRVSGNTIYF. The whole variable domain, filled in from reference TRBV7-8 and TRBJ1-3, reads GAGVSQSPRYKVAKRGQDVALRCDPISGHVSLFWYQQALGQGPEFLTYFQNEAQLDKSGLPSDRFFAERPEGSVSTLKIQRTQQEDSAVYLCASSLRVSGNTIYFGEGSWLTVV.

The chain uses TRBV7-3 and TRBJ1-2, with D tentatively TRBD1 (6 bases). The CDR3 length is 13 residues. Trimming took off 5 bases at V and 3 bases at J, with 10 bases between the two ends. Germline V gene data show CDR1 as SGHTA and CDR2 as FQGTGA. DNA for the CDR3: TGTGCCAGCAGCCTACAGGGTCACTATGGCTACACCTTC. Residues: CASSLQGHYGYTF.

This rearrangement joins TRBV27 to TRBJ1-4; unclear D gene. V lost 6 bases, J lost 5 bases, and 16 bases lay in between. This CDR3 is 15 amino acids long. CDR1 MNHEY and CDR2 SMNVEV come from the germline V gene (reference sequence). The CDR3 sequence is CASSPSQRVNEKLFF. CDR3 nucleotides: TGTGCCAGCAGCCCGTCACAACGGGTCAATGAAAAACTGTTTTTT. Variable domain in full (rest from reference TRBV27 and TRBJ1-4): EAQVTQNPRYLITVTGKKLTVTCSQNMNHEYMSWYRQDPGLGLRQIYYSMNVEVTDKGDVPEGYKVSRKEKRNFPLILESPSPNQTSLYFCASSPSQRVNEKLFFGSGTQLSVL.

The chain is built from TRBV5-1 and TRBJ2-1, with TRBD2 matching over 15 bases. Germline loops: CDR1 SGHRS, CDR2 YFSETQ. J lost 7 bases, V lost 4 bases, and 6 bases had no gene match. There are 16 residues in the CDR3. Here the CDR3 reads CASSINGLAGGNEQFF. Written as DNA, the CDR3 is TGCGCCAGCAGCATTAACGGACTAGCGGGAGGGAATGAGCAGTTCTTC. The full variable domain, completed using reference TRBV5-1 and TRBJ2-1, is KAGVTQTPRYLIKTRGQQVTLSCSPISGHRSVSWYQQTPGQGLQFLFEYFSETQRNKGNFPGRFSGRQFSNSRSEMNVSTLELGDSALYLCASSINGLAGGNEQFFGPGTRLTVL.

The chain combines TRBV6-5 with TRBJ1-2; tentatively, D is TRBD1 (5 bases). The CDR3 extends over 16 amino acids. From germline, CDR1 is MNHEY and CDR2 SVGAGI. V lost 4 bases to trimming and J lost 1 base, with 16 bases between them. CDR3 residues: CASSFSGSRINYGYTF. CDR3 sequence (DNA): TGTGCCAGCAGTTTCTCAGGGTCCCGAATTAACTATGGCTACACCTTC.